Below, 8 T cell receptor beta chains from the same sample are listed, as sequenced in a study of beta chain features in type 1 diabetes. Since all of the isolated RNA was reverse transcribed, expressed TCRB transcripts were what got sequenced. Assay used: immunoSEQ multiplex PCR; TCRdb lists only in-frame clones, some missing. The repertoire holds 350,000 to 450,000 clones, with roughly 16% as singletons. Sequenced: naive CD4+ T cells from blood. The source of these receptors is a woman aged 18-30 years in good health.

This clone came up a few times. The gene calls are TRBV5-6 and TRBJ2-4; D is unresolved. The CDR3 sequence is 16 residues long. The V gene lost 0 bases and the J gene lost 0 bases, with 10 bases spanning the gap. Germline CDR1 SGHDT, CDR2 YYEEEE. Here the CDR3 DNA reads TGTGCCAGCAGCTTGGGAGGAGTCCTAGCCAAAAACATTCAGTACTTC. It encodes CASSLGGVLAKNIQYF.

The chain carries TRBV28 and TRBJ2-2, with 7 bases that match TRBD1. Per the germline V gene, CDR1 is MDHEN and CDR2 is SYDVKM. The CDR3 consists of 15 residues. V lost 4 bases to trimming and J lost 1 base; unmatched junction nucleotides: 3. CDR3 protein: CASSWTGWNTGELFF. In DNA form, the CDR3 reads TGTGCCAGCAGTTGGACAGGCTGGAACACCGGGGAGCTGTTTTTT.

This clone occurred a few times. The chain employs TRBV9 and TRBJ2-3; TRBD2 aligns across 12 bases. The CDR3 has 15 amino acids. Germline V CDR1 and CDR2: SGDLS, YYNGEE. V was clipped by 3 bases and J by 5 bases; unmatched bases: 4. For the CDR3, the DNA is TGTGCCAGCAGCGGACTAGCGGGAGCGCTAGATACGCAGTATTTT. It encodes CASSGLAGALDTQYF. Full variable domain (missing parts from reference TRBV9 and TRBJ2-3): DSGVTQTPKHLITATGQRVTLRCSPRSGDLSVYWYQQSLDQGLQFLIQYYNGEERAKGNILERFSAQQFPDLHSELNLSSLELGDSALYFCASSGLAGALDTQYFGPGTRLTVL.

This clone has only a few counts. The chain combines TRBV5-1 with TRBJ2-2; 12 bases are shared with TRBD2. Germline V gene lookup returns CDR1 SGHRS and CDR2 YFSETQ. After removal of 3 bases from V and 0 bases from J, the junction contained 3 bases not matched to a gene. The CDR3 is 17 residues long. CDR3 region: CASSSLAGGTNTGELFF. CDR3 nucleotide sequence: TGCGCCAGCAGCTCACTAGCGGGAGGCACGAACACCGGGGAGCTGTTTTTT. Full variable domain (rest looked up from reference TRBV5-1 and TRBJ2-2): KAGVTQTPRYLIKTRGQQVTLSCSPISGHRSVSWYQQTPGQGLQFLFEYFSETQRNKGNFPGRFSGRQFSNSRSEMNVSTLELGDSALYLCASSSLAGGTNTGELFFGEGSRLTVL.

To note about this clone: This sample also contains other DNA sequences that code for the same CDR3. V and J are TRBV28 and TRBJ1-1, with TRBD1 as a possible D gene (5 bases). Trimming removed 7 bases at V and 3 bases at J, with 6 bases between. Germline V gene data show CDR1 as MDHEN and CDR2 as SYDVKM. There are 11 residues in the CDR3. The CDR3 DNA sequence: TGTGCCAGCACGGGGGACACTGAAGCTTTCTTT. Translation: CASTGDTEAFF.

This clone was seen a few times. The genes are TRBV28 and TRBJ2-1, with TRBD1 as a possible D gene (6 bases). The CDR3 totals 14 residues. The V gene lost 5 bases and the J gene lost 7 bases, with 15 bases spanning the gap. CDR1 MDHEN and CDR2 SYDVKM come from the germline V gene. CDR3 sequence (DNA): TGTGCCAGCAGTCTCGGACAGATCCCAAATGAGCAGTTCTTC. It yields the protein CASSLGQIPNEQFF.

This clone was counted between two and nine times. Other DNA sequences in this specimen translate into the identical CDR3. The chain joins TRBV7-2 to TRBJ2-1; 7 nucleotides agree with TRBD2. Trimming at V came to 4 bases and at J to 1 base, leaving 4 bases not matched to a gene. This CDR3 is 15 amino acids long. Germline-derived CDR1 and CDR2 are SGHTA and FQGNSA. In DNA, the CDR3 is TGTGCCAGCAGCTCCCTAGCGGCTTCCTACAATGAGCAGTTCTTC. Protein: CASSSLAASYNEQFF.

A few counts support this clone. The V and J genes are TRBV30 and TRBJ1-5; TRBD1 matches 10 bases. CDR1 is GTSNPN and CDR2 is SVGIG in the germline V gene (reference sequence). The CDR3 consists of 14 residues. V shed 3 bases, J shed 6 bases, and the junction held 5 bases outside the gene matches. In DNA, the CDR3 is TGTGCCTGGAGCTACCGGACAGGGGGTCAGCCCCAGCATTTT. Its protein product is CAWSYRTGGQPQHF.